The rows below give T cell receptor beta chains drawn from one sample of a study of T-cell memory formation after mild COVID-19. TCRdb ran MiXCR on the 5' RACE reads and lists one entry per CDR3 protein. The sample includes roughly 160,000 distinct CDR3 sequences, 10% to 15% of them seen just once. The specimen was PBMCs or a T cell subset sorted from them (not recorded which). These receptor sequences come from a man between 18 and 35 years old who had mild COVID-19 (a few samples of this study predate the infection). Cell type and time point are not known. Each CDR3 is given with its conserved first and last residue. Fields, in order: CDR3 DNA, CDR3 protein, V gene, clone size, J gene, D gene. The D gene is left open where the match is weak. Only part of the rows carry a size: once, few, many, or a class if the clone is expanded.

cdr3_nt: TGCGCCAGCGGGGGACGGACTTACACCGGGGAGCTGTTTTTT
cdr3_aa: CASGGRTYTGELFF
v_call: TRBV5-1
clone_size: .
j_call: TRBJ2-2
d_call: .

cdr3_nt: TGTGCCACCAAGGAAGGGGGGGCCAACGTCCTGACTTTC
cdr3_aa: CATKEGGANVLTF
v_call: TRBV10-3
clone_size: .
j_call: TRBJ2-6
d_call: .

cdr3_nt: TGTGCCAGCAGTTTAGCACAGAATAACTATGGCTACACCTTC
cdr3_aa: CASSLAQNNYGYTF
v_call: TRBV12-3/TRBV12-4
clone_size: many
j_call: TRBJ1-2
d_call: .

cdr3_nt: TGCAGTGCCACCCATGCGGATACGCAGTATTTT
cdr3_aa: CSATHADTQYF
v_call: TRBV20-1
clone_size: .
j_call: TRBJ2-3
d_call: .

cdr3_nt: TGTGCCAGCAGTCCCGACCAGGTGAACACTGAAGCTTTCTTT
cdr3_aa: CASSPDQVNTEAFF
v_call: TRBV7-6
clone_size: few
j_call: TRBJ1-1
d_call: .

cdr3_nt: TGTGCCAGCAGCCAAGGCACTCGGCAGGCCGATGGCTACACCTTC
cdr3_aa: CASSQGTRQADGYTF
v_call: TRBV4-2
clone_size: .
j_call: TRBJ1-2
d_call: .

cdr3_nt: TGTGCCAGCAGTTTAATGTCGGCAGGGGGGTCCGGGGAGCTGTTTTTT
cdr3_aa: CASSLMSAGGSGELFF
v_call: TRBV12-3/TRBV12-4
clone_size: few
j_call: TRBJ2-2
d_call: .

cdr3_nt: TGCGCCAGCAGCCAAGAGGTATTCCAGACCCAGTACTTC
cdr3_aa: CASSQEVFQTQYF
v_call: TRBV4-3
clone_size: many
j_call: TRBJ2-5
d_call: .

cdr3_nt: TGCGCCAGCAGCCTTCAGGGGGCGAACACTGAAGCTTTCTTT
cdr3_aa: CASSLQGANTEAFF
v_call: TRBV4-1
clone_size: many
j_call: TRBJ1-1
d_call: TRBD1

cdr3_nt: TGTGCCAGGACGCATAATGAAAAACTGTTTTTT
cdr3_aa: CARTHNEKLFF
v_call: TRBV7-3
clone_size: .
j_call: TRBJ1-4
d_call: .

cdr3_nt: TGCGCCAGCAGCCAAGATCTAGCAGGGGGCACTGAAGCTTTCTTT
cdr3_aa: CASSQDLAGGTEAFF
v_call: TRBV4-1
clone_size: few
j_call: TRBJ1-1
d_call: TRBD1